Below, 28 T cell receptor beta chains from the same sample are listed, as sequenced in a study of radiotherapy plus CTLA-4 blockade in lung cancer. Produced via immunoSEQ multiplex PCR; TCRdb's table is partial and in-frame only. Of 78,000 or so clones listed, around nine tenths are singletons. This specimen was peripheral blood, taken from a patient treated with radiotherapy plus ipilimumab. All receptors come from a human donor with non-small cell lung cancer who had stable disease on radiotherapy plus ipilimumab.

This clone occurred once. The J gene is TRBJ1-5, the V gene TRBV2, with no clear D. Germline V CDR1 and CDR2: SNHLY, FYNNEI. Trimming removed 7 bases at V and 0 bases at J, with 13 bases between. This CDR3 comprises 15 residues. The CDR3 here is CASNRDAGSNQPQHF. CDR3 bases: TGTGCCAGCAATAGGGATGCTGGTAGCAATCAGCCCCAGCATTTT.

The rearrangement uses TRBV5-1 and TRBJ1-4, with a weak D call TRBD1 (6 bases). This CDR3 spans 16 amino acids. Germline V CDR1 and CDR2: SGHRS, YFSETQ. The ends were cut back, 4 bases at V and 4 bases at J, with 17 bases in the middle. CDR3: CASSLDGQTYNEKLFF. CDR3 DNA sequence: TGCGCCAGCAGCCTGGACGGACAGACCTATAATGAAAAACTGTTTTTT.

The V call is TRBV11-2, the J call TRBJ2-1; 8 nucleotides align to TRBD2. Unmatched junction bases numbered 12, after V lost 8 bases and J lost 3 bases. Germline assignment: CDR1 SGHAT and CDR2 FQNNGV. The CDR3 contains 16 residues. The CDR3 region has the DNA TGTGCCAGCCCCAAGGCAGCGGGAGCCCTCTACAATGAGCAGTTCTTC. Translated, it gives CASPKAAGALYNEQFF.

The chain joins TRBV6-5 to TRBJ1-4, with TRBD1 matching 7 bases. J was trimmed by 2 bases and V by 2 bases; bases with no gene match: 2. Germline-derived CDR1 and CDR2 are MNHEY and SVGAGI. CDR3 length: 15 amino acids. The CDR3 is CASSYDRATNEKLFF. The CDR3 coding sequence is TGTGCCAGCAGTTACGACAGGGCCACTAATGAAAAACTGTTTTTT.

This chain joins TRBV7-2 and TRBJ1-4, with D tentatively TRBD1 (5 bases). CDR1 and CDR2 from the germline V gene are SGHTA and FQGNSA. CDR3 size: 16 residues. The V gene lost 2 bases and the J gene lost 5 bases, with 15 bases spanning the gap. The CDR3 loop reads CASSLNPPGRNEKLFF. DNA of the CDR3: TGTGCCAGCAGCTTAAATCCCCCAGGGAGGAATGAAAAACTGTTTTTT.

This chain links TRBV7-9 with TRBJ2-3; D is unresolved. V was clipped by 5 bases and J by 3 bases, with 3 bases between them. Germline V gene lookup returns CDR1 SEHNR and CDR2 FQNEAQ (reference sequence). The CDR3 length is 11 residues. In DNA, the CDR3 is TGTGCCAGCAGCCGTACAGATACGCAGTATTTT. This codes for CASSRTDTQYF.

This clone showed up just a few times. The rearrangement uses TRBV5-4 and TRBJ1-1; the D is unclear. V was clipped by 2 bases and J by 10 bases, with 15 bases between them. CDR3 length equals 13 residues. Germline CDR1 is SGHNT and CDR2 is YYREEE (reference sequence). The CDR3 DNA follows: TGTGCCAGCAGCTTAACGGGGAGTGAGGTAGCTTTCTTT. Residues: CASSLTGSEVAFF. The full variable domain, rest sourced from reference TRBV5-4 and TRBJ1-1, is ETGVTQSPTHLIKTRGQQVTLRCSSQSGHNTVSWYQQALGQGPQFIFQYYREEENGRGNFPPRFSGLQFPNYSSELNVNALELDDSALYLCASSLTGSEVAFFGQGTRLTVV.

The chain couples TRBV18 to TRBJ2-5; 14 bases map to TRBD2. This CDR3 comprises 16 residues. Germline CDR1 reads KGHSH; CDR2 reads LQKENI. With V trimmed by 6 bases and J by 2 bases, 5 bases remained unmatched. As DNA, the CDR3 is TGTGCCAGCTCCCCTGGACTAGCGGGGGGACAAGAGACCCAGTACTTC. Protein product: CASSPGLAGGQETQYF.

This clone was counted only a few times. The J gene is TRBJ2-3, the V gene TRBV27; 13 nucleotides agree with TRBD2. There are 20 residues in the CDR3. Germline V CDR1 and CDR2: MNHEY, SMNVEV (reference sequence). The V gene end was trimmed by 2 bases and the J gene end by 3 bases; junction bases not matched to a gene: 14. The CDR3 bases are TGTGCCAGCAGTTTAAGCGCCAGGGGGACTAGCGGGGCTAGAACAGATACGCAGTATTTT. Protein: CASSLSARGTSGARTDTQYF.

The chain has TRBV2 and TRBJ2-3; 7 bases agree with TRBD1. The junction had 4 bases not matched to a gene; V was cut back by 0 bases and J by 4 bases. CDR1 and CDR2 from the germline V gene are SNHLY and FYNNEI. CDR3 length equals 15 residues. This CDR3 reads CASSEAGTVADTQYF. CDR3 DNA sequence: TGTGCCAGCAGTGAAGCGGGGACAGTGGCAGATACGCAGTATTTT. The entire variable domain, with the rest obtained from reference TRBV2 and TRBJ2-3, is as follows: EPEVTQTPSHQVTQMGQEVILRCVPISNHLYFYWYRQILGQKVEFLVSFYNNEISEKSEIFDDQFSVERPDGSNFTLKIRSTKLEDSAMYFCASSEAGTVADTQYFGPGTRLTVL.

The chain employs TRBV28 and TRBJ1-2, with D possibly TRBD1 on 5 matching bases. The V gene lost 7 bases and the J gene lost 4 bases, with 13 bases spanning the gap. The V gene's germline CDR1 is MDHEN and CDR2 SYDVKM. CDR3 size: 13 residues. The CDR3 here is CASTSGVRYGYTF. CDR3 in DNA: TGTGCCAGCACGTCGGGGGTCCGCTATGGCTACACCTTC.

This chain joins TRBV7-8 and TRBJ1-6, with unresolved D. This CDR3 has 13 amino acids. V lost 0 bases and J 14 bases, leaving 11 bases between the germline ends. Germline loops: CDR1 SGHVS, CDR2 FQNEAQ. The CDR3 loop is CASSLAGISTLHF. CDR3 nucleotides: TGTGCCAGCAGCTTAGCCGGGATCTCGACCCTCCACTTT.

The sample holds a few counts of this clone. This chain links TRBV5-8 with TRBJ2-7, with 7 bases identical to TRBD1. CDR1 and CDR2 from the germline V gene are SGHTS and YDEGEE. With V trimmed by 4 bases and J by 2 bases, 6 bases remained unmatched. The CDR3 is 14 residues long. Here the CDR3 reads CASSLDRPTYEQYF. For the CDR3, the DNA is TGTGCCAGCAGCCTGGACAGGCCCACCTACGAGCAGTACTTC.

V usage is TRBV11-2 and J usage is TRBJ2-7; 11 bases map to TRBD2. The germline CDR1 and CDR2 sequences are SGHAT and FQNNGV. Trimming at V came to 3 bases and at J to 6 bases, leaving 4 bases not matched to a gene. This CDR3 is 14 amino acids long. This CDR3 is CASSFSGRAVEQYF. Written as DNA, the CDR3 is TGTGCCAGCAGCTTTAGCGGGAGGGCCGTCGAGCAGTACTTC. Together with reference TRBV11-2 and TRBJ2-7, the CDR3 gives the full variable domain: EAGVAQSPRYKIIEKRQSVAFWCNPISGHATLYWYQQILGQGPKLLIQFQNNGVVDDSQLPKDRFSAERLKGVDSTLKIQPAKLEDSAVYLCASSFSGRAVEQYFGPGTRLTVT.

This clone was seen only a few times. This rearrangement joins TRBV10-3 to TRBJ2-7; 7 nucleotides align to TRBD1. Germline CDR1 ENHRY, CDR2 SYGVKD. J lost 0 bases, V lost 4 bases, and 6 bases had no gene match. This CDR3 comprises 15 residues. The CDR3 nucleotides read TGTGCCATCAGTGGCTCGACAGGGTTCTCCTACGAGCAGTACTTC. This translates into CAISGSTGFSYEQYF.

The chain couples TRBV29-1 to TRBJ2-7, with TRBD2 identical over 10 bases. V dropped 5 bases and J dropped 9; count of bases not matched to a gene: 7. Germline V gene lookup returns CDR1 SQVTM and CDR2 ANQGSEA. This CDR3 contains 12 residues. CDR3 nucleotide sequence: TGCAGCGTTAGGAGCGGGGGGGCCTGGCAGTACTTC. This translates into CSVRSGGAWQYF.

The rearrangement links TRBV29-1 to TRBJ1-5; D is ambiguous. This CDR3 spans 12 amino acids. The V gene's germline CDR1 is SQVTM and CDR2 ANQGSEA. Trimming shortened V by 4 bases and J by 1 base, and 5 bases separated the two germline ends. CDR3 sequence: CSVAGSNQPQHF. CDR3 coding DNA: TGCAGCGTTGCCGGGAGCAATCAGCCCCAGCATTTT.

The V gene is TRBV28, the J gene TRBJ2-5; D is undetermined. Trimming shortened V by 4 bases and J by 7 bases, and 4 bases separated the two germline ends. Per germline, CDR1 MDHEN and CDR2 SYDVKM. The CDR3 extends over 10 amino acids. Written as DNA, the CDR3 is TGTGCCAGCAGTTCGGTGACCCAGTACTTC. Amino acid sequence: CASSSVTQYF.

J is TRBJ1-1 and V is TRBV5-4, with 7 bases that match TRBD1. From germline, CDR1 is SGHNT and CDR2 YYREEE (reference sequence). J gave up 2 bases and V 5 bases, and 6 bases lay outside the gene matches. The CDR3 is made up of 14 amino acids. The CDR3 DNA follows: TGTGCCAGCAGACCAAGACAGGGAAACACTGAAGCTTTCTTT. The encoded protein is CASRPRQGNTEAFF.

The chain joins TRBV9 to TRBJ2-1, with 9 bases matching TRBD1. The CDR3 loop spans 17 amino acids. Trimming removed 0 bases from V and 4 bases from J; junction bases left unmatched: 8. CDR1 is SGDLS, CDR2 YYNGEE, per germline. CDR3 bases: TGTGCCAGCAGCGTAGTAGGAGACAGGGGGGGTTACAATGAGCAGTTCTTC. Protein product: CASSVVGDRGGYNEQFF.

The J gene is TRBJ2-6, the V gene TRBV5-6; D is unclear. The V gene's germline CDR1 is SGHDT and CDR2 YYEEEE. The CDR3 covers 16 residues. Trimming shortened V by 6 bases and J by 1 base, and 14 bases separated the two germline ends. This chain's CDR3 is CASTEVGNSGANVLTF. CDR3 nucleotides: TGTGCCAGCACCGAGGTGGGGAATTCTGGGGCCAACGTCCTGACTTTC.

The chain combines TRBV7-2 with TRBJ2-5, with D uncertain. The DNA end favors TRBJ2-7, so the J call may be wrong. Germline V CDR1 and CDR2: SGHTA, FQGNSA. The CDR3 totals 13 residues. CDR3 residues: CASSLGPNSEQYF. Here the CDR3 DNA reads TGTGCCAGCAGCTTAGGTCCGAATAGCGAGCAGTACTTC.

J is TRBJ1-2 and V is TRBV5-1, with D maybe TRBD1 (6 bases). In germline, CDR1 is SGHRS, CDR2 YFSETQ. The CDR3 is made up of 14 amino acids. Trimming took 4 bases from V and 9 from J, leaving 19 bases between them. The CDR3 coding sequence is TGCGCCAGCAGCCCGGGCCAGGGGAGGGACAGCTACACCTTC. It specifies CASSPGQGRDSYTF. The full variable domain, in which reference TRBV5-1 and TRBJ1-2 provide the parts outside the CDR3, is KAGVTQTPRYLIKTRGQQVTLSCSPISGHRSVSWYQQTPGQGLQFLFEYFSETQRNKGNFPGRFSGRQFSNSRSEMNVSTLELGDSALYLCASSPGQGRDSYTFGSGTRLTVV.

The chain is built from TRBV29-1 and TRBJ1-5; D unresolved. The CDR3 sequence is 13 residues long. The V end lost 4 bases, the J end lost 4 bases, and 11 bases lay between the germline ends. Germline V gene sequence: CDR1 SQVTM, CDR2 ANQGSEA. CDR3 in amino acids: CSVVEGWNQPQHF. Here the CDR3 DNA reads TGCAGCGTTGTAGAGGGATGGAATCAGCCCCAGCATTTT.

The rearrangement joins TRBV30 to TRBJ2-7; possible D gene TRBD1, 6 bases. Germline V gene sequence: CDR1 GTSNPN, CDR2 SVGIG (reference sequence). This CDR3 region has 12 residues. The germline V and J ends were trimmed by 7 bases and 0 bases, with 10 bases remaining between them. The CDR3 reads CASPGDSYEQYF. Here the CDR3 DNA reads TGTGCCTCCCCAGGGGACTCCTACGAGCAGTACTTC.

CDR3 nucleotides: TGTGCCAGCAGCCTAGTTGACACAGTTTTAGGGGAGCAGTACTTC. Protein product: CASSLVDTVLGEQYF. V and J are TRBV28 and TRBJ2-7; D is uncertain. The length of the CDR3 is 15 residues. Trimming removed 6 bases at V and 7 bases at J, with 22 bases between. Germline CDR1 MDHEN, CDR2 SYDVKM.

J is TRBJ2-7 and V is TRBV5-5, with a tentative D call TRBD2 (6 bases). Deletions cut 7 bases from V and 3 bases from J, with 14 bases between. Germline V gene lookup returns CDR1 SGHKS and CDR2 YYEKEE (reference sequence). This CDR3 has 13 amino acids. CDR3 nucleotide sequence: TGTGCCAGCCGGAAGTGGGGGGACTACGAGCAGTACTTC. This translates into CASRKWGDYEQYF.

CDR3 in amino acids: CASSRQGRYNEQFF. The CDR3 nucleotides read TGTGCCAGCAGTAGGCAGGGACGGTACAATGAGCAGTTCTTC. The chain carries TRBV2 and TRBJ2-1; D possibly matches TRBD1 or TRBD2 (5 bases each). Trimming left V 5 bases short and J 4 bases short, with 12 bases between. Germline-derived CDR1 and CDR2 are SNHLY and FYNNEI. This CDR3 is 14 amino acids long.